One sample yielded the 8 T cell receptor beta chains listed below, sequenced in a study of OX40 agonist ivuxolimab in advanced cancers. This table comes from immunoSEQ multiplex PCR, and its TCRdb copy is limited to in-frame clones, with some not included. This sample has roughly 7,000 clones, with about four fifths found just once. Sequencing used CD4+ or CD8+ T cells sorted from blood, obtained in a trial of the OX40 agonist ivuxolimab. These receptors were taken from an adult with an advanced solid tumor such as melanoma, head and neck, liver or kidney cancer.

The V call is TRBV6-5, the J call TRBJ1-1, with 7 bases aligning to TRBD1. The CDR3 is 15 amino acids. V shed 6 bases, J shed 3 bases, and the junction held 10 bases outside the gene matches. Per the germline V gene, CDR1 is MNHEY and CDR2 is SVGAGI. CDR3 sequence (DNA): TGTGCCAGCAGCTTCCGGGACAGTTTATACACTGAAGCTTTCTTT. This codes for CASSFRDSLYTEAFF.

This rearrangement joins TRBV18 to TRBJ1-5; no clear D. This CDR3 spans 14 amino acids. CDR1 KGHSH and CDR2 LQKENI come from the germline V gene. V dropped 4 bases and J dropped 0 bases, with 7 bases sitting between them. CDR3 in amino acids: CASSREHSNQPQHF. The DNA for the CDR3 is TGTGCCAGCTCACGAGAACATAGCAATCAGCCCCAGCATTTT.

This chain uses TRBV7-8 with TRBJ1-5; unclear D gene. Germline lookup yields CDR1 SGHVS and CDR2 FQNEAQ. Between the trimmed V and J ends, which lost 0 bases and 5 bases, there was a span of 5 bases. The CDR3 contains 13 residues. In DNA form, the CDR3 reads TGTGCCAGCAGCTTAGCCAGGCATCAGCCCCAGCATTTT. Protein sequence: CASSLARHQPQHF.

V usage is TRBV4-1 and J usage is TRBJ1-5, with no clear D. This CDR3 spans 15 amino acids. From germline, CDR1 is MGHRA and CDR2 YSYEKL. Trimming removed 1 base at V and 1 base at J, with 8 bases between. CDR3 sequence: CASSQGSQSNQPQHF. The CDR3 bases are TGCGCCAGCAGCCAAGGCTCACAGAGCAATCAGCCCCAGCATTTT.

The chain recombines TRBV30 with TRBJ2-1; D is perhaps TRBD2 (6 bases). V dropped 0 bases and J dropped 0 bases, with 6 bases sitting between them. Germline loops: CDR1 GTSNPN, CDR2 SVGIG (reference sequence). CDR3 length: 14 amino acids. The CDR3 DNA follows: TGTGCCTGGAGTGTACTAGCCTCCTACAATGAGCAGTTCTTC. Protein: CAWSVLASYNEQFF.

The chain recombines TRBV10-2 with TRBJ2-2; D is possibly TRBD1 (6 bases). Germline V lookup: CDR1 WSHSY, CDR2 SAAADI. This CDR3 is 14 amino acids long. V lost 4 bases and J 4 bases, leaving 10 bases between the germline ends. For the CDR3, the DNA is TGCGCCAGCAGTGTCGGCAGGGGCACCGGGGAGCTGTTTTTT. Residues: CASSVGRGTGELFF.

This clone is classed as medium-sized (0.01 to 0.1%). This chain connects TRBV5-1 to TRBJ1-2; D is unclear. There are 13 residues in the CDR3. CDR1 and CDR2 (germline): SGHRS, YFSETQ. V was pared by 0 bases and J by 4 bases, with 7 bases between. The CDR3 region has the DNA TGCGCCAGCAGCTTGGACTCGTCCTATGGCTACACCTTC. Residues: CASSLDSSYGYTF.

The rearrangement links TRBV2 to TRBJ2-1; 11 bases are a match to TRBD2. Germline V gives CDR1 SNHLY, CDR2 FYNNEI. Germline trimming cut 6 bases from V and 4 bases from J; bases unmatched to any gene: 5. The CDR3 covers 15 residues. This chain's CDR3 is CASSRLAGYYNEQFF. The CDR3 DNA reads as TGTGCCAGCAGCCGACTAGCGGGGTATTACAATGAGCAGTTCTTC.